The 25 T cell receptor beta chains presented below share a single source sample, sequenced in a study of siplizumab effects on memory and regulatory T cells. The method was immunoSEQ multiplex PCR; TCRdb's version includes in-frame clones alone and lacks a portion of them. The data hold 99,000 or so clones, with 93% observed a single time. The sample taken for sequencing was Tregs sorted from blood. The receptors here all came from a human donor in good health.

V usage is TRBV4-1 and J usage is TRBJ2-2, with D hard to call. This CDR3 has 12 amino acids. Germline V gene data show CDR1 as MGHRA and CDR2 as YSYEKL. The germline V and J ends were trimmed by 2 bases and 7 bases, with 5 bases remaining between them. CDR3 nucleotide sequence: TGCGCCAGCAGCCAAATGGTCGGGGAGCTGTTTTTT. It encodes CASSQMVGELFF.

This rearrangement joins TRBV6-5 to TRBJ2-5; the D is unclear. Germline assignment: CDR1 MNHEY and CDR2 SVGAGI. With 4 bases removed from V and 4 bases from J, the gap between germline ends came to 16 bases. The CDR3 loop spans 15 amino acids. Here the CDR3 DNA reads TGTGCCAGCAGTTCCCCATTTTGGGGAAGAGAGACCCAGTACTTC. Protein product: CASSSPFWGRETQYF.

The DNA for the CDR3 is TGTGCCAGTAGTACAACAGGCTATGGCTACACCTTC. Protein product: CASSTTGYGYTF. The chain combines TRBV19 with TRBJ1-2, with D possibly TRBD1 on 5 matching bases. The CDR3 covers 12 residues. V lost 4 bases and J 4 bases, leaving 7 bases between the germline ends. The germline CDR1 and CDR2 sequences are LNHDA and SQIVND (reference sequence).

The chain employs TRBV7-6 and TRBJ2-5; D call uncertain. V dropped 0 bases and J dropped 2 bases, with 16 bases sitting between them. The CDR3 consists of 17 residues. Germline V lookup: CDR1 SGHVS, CDR2 FNYEAQ. The CDR3 DNA sequence: TGTGCCAGCAGCTTAGCGAGTACAGCAGAAGATCAAGAGACCCAGTACTTC. It encodes CASSLASTAEDQETQYF.

The chain combines TRBV5-1 with TRBJ2-5; D remains ambiguous. V was pared by 5 bases and J by 4 bases, with 9 bases between. Germline V gene data show CDR1 as SGHRS and CDR2 as YFSETQ. The CDR3 consists of 12 residues. This CDR3 reads CASSEERETQYF. Here the CDR3 DNA reads TGCGCCAGCAGTGAGGAGCGAGAGACCCAGTACTTC.

The V call is TRBV2, the J call TRBJ2-5; 12 nucleotides agree with TRBD2. The ends lost 5 bases at V and 5 bases at J; junction bases unmatched: 6. Germline CDR1 is SNHLY and CDR2 is FYNNEI. The CDR3 totals 15 residues. The CDR3 bases are TGTGCCAGCAGTCAGCCCACTAGCGGGAGGGAGACCCAGTACTTC. Amino acids: CASSQPTSGRETQYF.

V and J are TRBV2 and TRBJ2-1, with D hard to call. The CDR3 contains 11 residues. V was trimmed by 6 bases and J by 3 bases, leaving 3 bases between them. Germline CDR1 and CDR2: SNHLY and FYNNEI. CDR3 nucleotide sequence: TGTGCCAGCAGGGGCTACAATGAGCAGTTCTTC. It encodes CASRGYNEQFF.

J is TRBJ2-5 and V is TRBV9; perhaps TRBD2 as D (5 bases). The germline V gene has CDR1 SGDLS and CDR2 YYNGEE. The germline V and J ends were trimmed by 0 bases and 0 bases, with 18 bases remaining between them. The CDR3 has 18 amino acids. The CDR3 here is CASSVGRYGGNDQETQYF. The CDR3 DNA follows: TGTGCCAGCAGCGTAGGGAGGTACGGCGGTAACGACCAAGAGACCCAGTACTTC.

This clone was recorded only once. The chain is built from TRBV4-1 and TRBJ2-3; 11 nucleotides match TRBD2. From germline, CDR1 is MGHRA and CDR2 YSYEKL. The J segment lost 2 bases and the V segment lost 1 base, leaving 5 bases of the junction unmatched. CDR3 length equals 17 residues. The CDR3 here is CASSQVGTSGPTDTQYF. In nucleotides, the CDR3 is TGCGCCAGCAGCCAAGTAGGGACTAGCGGTCCCACAGATACGCAGTATTTT.

This chain connects TRBV18 to TRBJ1-3; D remains ambiguous. The V end was cut by 5 bases, the J end by 0 bases, with 8 bases between. This CDR3 is built from 14 residues. The germline V gene has CDR1 KGHSH and CDR2 LQKENI. The chain's CDR3 is CASSISDSGNTIYF. Here the CDR3 DNA reads TGTGCCAGCTCAATTAGTGACTCTGGAAACACCATATATTTT.

J is TRBJ2-7 and V is TRBV14; D not certain. Trimming removed 3 bases from V and 2 bases from J, with 8 bases in between. CDR1 is SGHDN, CDR2 FVKESK, per germline. The CDR3 is made up of 13 amino acids. This CDR3 is CASSQDATYEQYF. The CDR3 coding sequence is TGTGCCAGCAGCCAGGACGCCACCTACGAGCAGTACTTC.

The chain carries TRBV19 and TRBJ2-7; possible D gene TRBD1, 6 bases. Trimming shortened V by 8 bases and J by 0 bases, and 23 bases separated the two germline ends. CDR3 length: 17 amino acids. Germline assignment: CDR1 LNHDA and CDR2 SQIVND (reference sequence). CDR3 nucleotide sequence: TGTGCCAGTCGGAGAACCGGAGGACAGACCCTCTCCTACGAGCAGTACTTC. Protein sequence: CASRRTGGQTLSYEQYF.

J is TRBJ1-5 and V is TRBV2; tentatively, D is TRBD1 (5 bases). This CDR3 is 15 amino acids long. Germline lookup yields CDR1 SNHLY and CDR2 FYNNEI. Trimming left V 7 bases short and J 0 bases short, with 13 bases between. The CDR3 region is CASTPGLHSNQPQHF. CDR3 nucleotides: TGTGCCAGCACCCCGGGACTACATAGCAATCAGCCCCAGCATTTT.

V is TRBV5-1 and J is TRBJ1-1, with a tentative D call TRBD1 (5 bases). Germline V gives CDR1 SGHRS, CDR2 YFSETQ. V was pared by 0 bases and J by 4 bases, with 10 bases between. CDR3 length: 14 residues. The CDR3 reads CASSLGRVGTEAFF. Written as DNA, the CDR3 is TGCGCCAGCAGCTTGGGCAGGGTGGGCACTGAAGCTTTCTTT.

As regards this clone: At one end the junction does not follow the germline gene, possibly because of a read error. The sample holds other DNA sequences that translate to the same CDR3. The rearrangement links TRBV11-3 to TRBJ2-7, with 9 positions matching TRBD1. The germline V gene has CDR1 SGHNT and CDR2 YENEEA. The length of the CDR3 is 15 residues. CDR3 residues: CASSLGGQGIYEQYF. CDR3 sequence (DNA): TGTGCCAGTAGCTTAGGGGGACAGGGTATCTACGAGCAGTACTTC.

Regarding this clone: This specimen includes other DNA sequences encoding the same CDR3. The rearrangement uses TRBV19 and TRBJ2-5, with D hard to call. The V gene lost 5 bases and the J gene lost 5 bases, with 6 bases spanning the gap. The CDR3 runs to 11 residues. Germline CDR1 LNHDA, CDR2 SQIVND (reference sequence). The CDR3: CASSFRETQYF. The CDR3 nucleotides read TGTGCCAGTAGTTTTAGGGAGACCCAGTACTTC. The complete variable domain, with remaining parts taken from reference TRBV19 and TRBJ2-5, reads DGGITQSPKYLFRKEGQNVTLSCEQNLNHDAMYWYRQDPGQGLRLIYYSQIVNDFQKGDIAEGYSVSREKKESFPLTVTSAQKNPTAFYLCASSFRETQYFGPGTRLLVL.

The chain joins TRBV5-1 to TRBJ1-3; no firm D call. The germline V gene encodes CDR1 SGHRS and CDR2 YFSETQ. The V gene lost 0 bases and the J gene lost 0 bases, with 13 bases spanning the gap. This CDR3 has 17 residues. The CDR3 DNA follows: TGCGCCAGCAGCTTGGAACAGCCCGATTACTCTGGAAACACCATATATTTT. Amino acids: CASSLEQPDYSGNTIYF.

This clone was seen only once. CDR3 loop: CASSYVGTGITGELFF. CDR3 nucleotide sequence: TGTGCCAGCAGTTACGTTGGGACAGGCATCACCGGGGAGCTGTTTTTT. V and J are TRBV6-5 and TRBJ2-2; 8 bases fit TRBD1. The CDR3 is 16 residues long. Germline values: CDR1 MNHEY, CDR2 SVGAGI. Unmatched junction bases numbered 6, after V lost 2 bases and J lost 4 bases.

Here the CDR3 DNA reads TGTGCCAGCACAAGGGCAGCGAGAGCTAACTATGGCTACACCTTC. Encoded protein: CASTRAARANYGYTF. The rearrangement uses TRBV19 and TRBJ1-2, with D uncertain. This CDR3 has 15 amino acids. Germline assignment: CDR1 LNHDA and CDR2 SQIVND (reference sequence). Trimming stripped 9 bases from V and 0 bases from J, with 17 bases between.

The V gene is TRBV18, the J gene TRBJ1-1; TRBD1 matches 7 bases. The CDR3 totals 15 residues. The germline V gene has CDR1 KGHSH and CDR2 LQKENI. The ends lost 3 bases at V and 6 bases at J; junction bases unmatched: 10. CDR3 nucleotide sequence: TGTGCCAGCTCACCCACACCGGGACAGACATCTGAAGCTTTCTTT. This sequence encodes CASSPTPGQTSEAFF.

This chain connects TRBV9 to TRBJ2-5; 7 bases agree with TRBD1. Germline V gene lookup returns CDR1 SGDLS and CDR2 YYNGEE. The CDR3 runs 14 residues. Trimming at V came to 0 bases and at J to 5 bases, leaving 4 bases not matched to a gene. CDR3 nucleotide sequence: TGTGCCAGCAGCGTAGGAGGGGGCGGTGAGACCCAGTACTTC. Amino acid sequence: CASSVGGGGETQYF.

This chain links TRBV9 with TRBJ2-1; 9 bases line up with TRBD2. In germline, CDR1 is SGDLS, CDR2 YYNGEE. The trim removed 0 bases at V and 0 bases at J, leaving 4 bases unmatched. This CDR3 has 17 residues. The CDR3 DNA reads as TGTGCCAGCAGCGTAGGACTAGCGGAGAGCTCCTACAATGAGCAGTTCTTC. Encoded protein: CASSVGLAESSYNEQFF.

The CDR3 here is CASTTDRSRTDTQYF. CDR3 DNA: TGTGCCAGCACGACTGACAGGAGCCGCACAGATACGCAGTATTTT. The V call is TRBV2, the J call TRBJ2-3, with D tentatively TRBD1 (6 bases). There are 15 residues in the CDR3. The germline V gene encodes CDR1 SNHLY and CDR2 FYNNEI. V was clipped by 7 bases and J by 1 base, with 15 bases between them.

The chain carries TRBV2 and TRBJ1-1, with D perhaps TRBD1 (6 bases). The V end lost 5 bases, the J end lost 4 bases, and 11 bases lay between the germline ends. The CDR3 sequence is 13 residues long. Germline V gene sequence: CDR1 SNHLY, CDR2 FYNNEI. CDR3: CASSPVRGTEAFF. The CDR3 region has the DNA TGTGCCAGCAGTCCTGTCAGGGGCACTGAAGCTTTCTTT.

The rearrangement joins TRBV6-1 to TRBJ1-2; D is ambiguous. V lost 7 bases and J 4 bases, leaving 19 bases between the germline ends. CDR1 and CDR2 from the germline V gene are MNHNS and SASEGT. The CDR3 extends over 15 amino acids. The CDR3: CASNLQTRWRYGYTF. CDR3 sequence (DNA): TGTGCCAGCAACCTACAGACCCGCTGGCGCTATGGCTACACCTTC.